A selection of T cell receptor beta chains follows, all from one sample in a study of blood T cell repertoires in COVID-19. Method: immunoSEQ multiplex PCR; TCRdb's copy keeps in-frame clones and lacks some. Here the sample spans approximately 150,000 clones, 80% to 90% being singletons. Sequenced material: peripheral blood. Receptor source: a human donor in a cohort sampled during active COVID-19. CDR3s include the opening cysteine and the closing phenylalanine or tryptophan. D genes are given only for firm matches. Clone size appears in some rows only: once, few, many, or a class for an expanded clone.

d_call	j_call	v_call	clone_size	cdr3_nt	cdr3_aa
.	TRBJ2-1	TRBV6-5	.	TGTGCCAGCAGTTACGAGGGGGGGGGCTATGGTGAGCAGTTCTTC	CASSYEGGGYGEQFF
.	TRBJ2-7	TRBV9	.	TGTGCCAGCAGTCCAGGGACATACTCCTACGAGCAGTACTTC	CASSPGTYSYEQYF
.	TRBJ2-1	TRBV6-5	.	TGTGCCAGCAGTTACTCGGGGGCAACAGGGATCCCCCAGTTCTTC	CASSYSGATGIPQFF
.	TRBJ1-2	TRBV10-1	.	TGCGCCAGCAGTGAGACCACAGGTGGAGGCTACACCTTC	CASSETTGGGYTF
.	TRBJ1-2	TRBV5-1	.	TGCGCCAGCAGCTTGCTGGGGGCCTCCGGCTACACCTTC	CASSLLGASGYTF
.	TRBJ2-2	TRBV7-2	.	TGTGCCAGCAGCTTATTGAATTTGGTGTTCGGGGCGAACACCGGGGAGCTGTTTTTT	CASSLLNLVFGANTGELFF
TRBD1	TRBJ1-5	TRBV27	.	TGTGCCAGCAGTTTTCCCCCACGACAGGGACCGTATAGCAATCAGCCCCAGCATTTT	CASSFPPRQGPYSNQPQHF
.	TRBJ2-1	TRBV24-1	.	TGTGCCACCAGTGCAGGGCGGTCCTGGGCTGAGCAGTTCTTC	CATSAGRSWAEQFF
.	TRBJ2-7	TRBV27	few	TGTGCCAGCAGTCCCATACCCCGACAGGTGTACGAGCAGTACTTC	CASSPIPRQVYEQYF
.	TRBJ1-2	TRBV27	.	TGTGCCAGCAGTCCGCTCGGGGGGTACTATGGCTACACCTTC	CASSPLGGYYGYTF
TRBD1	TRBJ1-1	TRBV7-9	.	TGTGCCAGCAGCTTAGTGCAGGGGGCGGGCACTGAAGCTTTCTTT	CASSLVQGAGTEAFF